Below are 19 T cell receptor beta chains sequenced from a single sample in a study of blood T cell repertoires in COVID-19. Assay: immunoSEQ multiplex PCR; the TCRdb copy retains only in-frame clones and omits some. The sample consists of more than 70,000 clones, 82% of them appearing once. The sequenced sample consisted of peripheral blood. Receptors originate from a human donor in a cohort sampled during active COVID-19.

The chain joins TRBV7-9 to TRBJ2-1; D perhaps matches TRBD1 (6 bases). The CDR3 length is 15 residues. CDR1 SEHNR and CDR2 FQNEAQ come from the germline V gene (reference sequence). The ends were cut back, 8 bases at V and 3 bases at J, with 17 bases in the middle. CDR3 sequence: CASQPQGRGYNEQFF. Written as DNA, the CDR3 is TGTGCCAGCCAACCACAGGGCCGGGGCTACAATGAGCAGTTCTTC.

This chain connects TRBV2 to TRBJ1-5; 9 bases are shared with TRBD1. Trimming removed 6 bases from V and 5 bases from J; junction bases left unmatched: 8. Germline V gene data show CDR1 as SNHLY and CDR2 as FYNNEI. The CDR3 has 15 residues. The chain's CDR3 is CASRMDRGGDQPQHF. The CDR3, as DNA: TGTGCCAGCAGAATGGACAGGGGAGGTGATCAGCCCCAGCATTTT.

The J gene is TRBJ1-2, the V gene TRBV28; D may be TRBD1 (6 bases). V shed 3 bases and J shed 8 bases, with 10 bases lying between them. The CDR3 length is 12 residues. The germline CDR1 and CDR2 sequences are MDHEN and SYDVKM. The CDR3 sequence is CASSLGAGGYTF. CDR3 in DNA: TGTGCCAGCAGTTTGGGGGCGGGCGGCTACACCTTC.

This chain connects TRBV6-5 to TRBJ1-2; D gene ambiguous. Germline V gene data show CDR1 as MNHEY and CDR2 as SVGAGI. The CDR3 runs 13 residues. The V end was cut by 6 bases, the J end by 3 bases, with 11 bases between. The CDR3 nucleotides are TGTGCCAGCAGCCCCGGAGAATACTATGGCTACACCTTC. The encoded protein is CASSPGEYYGYTF.

To note about this clone: Other DNA sequences in the same sample also yield this CDR3. The rearrangement joins TRBV18 to TRBJ1-2; D is undetermined. There are 12 residues in the CDR3. Trimming removed 3 bases from V and 6 bases from J, with 8 bases in between. The germline V gene encodes CDR1 KGHSH and CDR2 LQKENI. In DNA form, the CDR3 reads TGTGCCAGCTCACCGGACTCGGATGGCTACACCTTC. Its translation: CASSPDSDGYTF.

V gene TRBV5-7 combines with J gene TRBJ2-3; 7 nucleotides match TRBD2. TRBV5-7 is treated as an ORF (open reading frame) with a function not yet certain. With 3 bases clipped from V and 2 bases from J, the junction kept 15 bases outside the gene matches. The CDR3 is 18 amino acids. CDR3 region: CASSSCSLAGVFTDTQYF. As DNA, the CDR3 is TGTGCCAGCAGCTCCTGCTCACTGGCGGGGGTTTTCACAGATACGCAGTATTTT.

V is TRBV4-1 and J is TRBJ2-7; maybe TRBD1 (6 bases). There are 15 residues in the CDR3. Germline CDR1 reads MGHRA; CDR2 reads YSYEKL. V lost 1 base to trimming and J lost 0 bases, with 10 bases between them. CDR3 nucleotide sequence: TGCGCCAGCAGCCAAGGCAGGGACAACTCCTACGAGCAGTACTTC. Its translation is CASSQGRDNSYEQYF.

Note on this clone: Distinct nucleotide sequences in the sample also encode this CDR3. V gene TRBV15 combines with J gene TRBJ1-6; TRBD1 might be the D (6 bases). Germline CDR1 LNHNV, CDR2 YYDKDF (reference sequence). V dropped 1 base and J dropped 9 bases, with 13 bases sitting between them. The CDR3 runs to 15 residues. CDR3 DNA: TGTGCCACCAGCAGAGCGGGCAGGGGACCTTCACCCCTCCACTTT. Translated: CATSRAGRGPSPLHF.

V gene TRBV2 combines with J gene TRBJ2-7, with D perhaps TRBD1 (5 bases). The germline gives CDR1 SNHLY, CDR2 FYNNEI. The CDR3 contains 14 residues. Trimming shortened V by 7 bases and J by 4 bases, and 17 bases separated the two germline ends. DNA for the CDR3: TGTGCCAGCAATAACAGGTACCTGGGATACGAGCAGTACTTC. The encoded protein is CASNNRYLGYEQYF.

The chain employs TRBV9 and TRBJ2-5; TRBD2 might be the D (5 bases). Trimming took off 4 bases at V and 5 bases at J, with 12 bases between the two ends. The CDR3 has 13 amino acids. Germline loops: CDR1 SGDLS, CDR2 YYNGEE. In DNA form, the CDR3 reads TGTGCCAGCAGCACCCGTACGGGGGAGACCCAGTACTTC. Translated: CASSTRTGETQYF.

This chain links TRBV2 with TRBJ2-7, with TRBD2 identical over 11 bases. The CDR3 consists of 14 residues. In germline, CDR1 is SNHLY, CDR2 FYNNEI. V shed 4 bases and J 3 bases; nucleotides not matched to a gene: 2. CDR3 DNA: TGTGCCAGCAGTGGGGGACTAGCGGACTACGAGCAGTACTTC. The encoded protein is CASSGGLADYEQYF. The whole variable domain, filled in from reference TRBV2 and TRBJ2-7, reads EPEVTQTPSHQVTQMGQEVILRCVPISNHLYFYWYRQILGQKVEFLVSFYNNEISEKSEIFDDQFSVERPDGSNFTLKIRSTKLEDSAMYFCASSGGLADYEQYFGPGTRLTVT.

The rearrangement links TRBV10-3 to TRBJ1-1; D perhaps matches TRBD1 (5 bases). The CDR3 is made up of 13 amino acids. Trimming left V 2 bases short and J 7 bases short, with 11 bases between. Germline V gene data show CDR1 as ENHRY and CDR2 as SYGVKD. The CDR3 protein is CAISEPGLLEAFF. The CDR3 bases are TGTGCCATCAGTGAGCCGGGACTCCTTGAAGCTTTCTTT.

This chain joins TRBV5-1 and TRBJ2-7; perhaps TRBD2 as D (6 bases). The germline V gene encodes CDR1 SGHRS and CDR2 YFSETQ. The length of the CDR3 is 15 residues. The ends were cut back, 0 bases at V and 6 bases at J, with 16 bases in the middle. The CDR3 is CASSLDAGFGFEQYF. The CDR3, as DNA: TGCGCCAGCAGCTTGGACGCGGGGTTCGGATTCGAGCAGTACTTC.

The J gene is TRBJ1-1, the V gene TRBV5-4, with TRBD1 as a possible D gene (6 bases). V was shortened by 4 bases and J by 1 base, with 14 bases between the two germline ends. The CDR3 totals 15 residues. The germline V gene encodes CDR1 SGHNT and CDR2 YYREEE (reference sequence). CDR3 residues: CASSLGGPRNTEAFF. CDR3 sequence (DNA): TGTGCCAGCAGCCTGGGGGGGCCGCGGAACACTGAAGCTTTCTTT.

This clone showed up just a few times. The chain combines TRBV29-1 with TRBJ2-2; D is possibly TRBD1 (6 bases). V was clipped by 6 bases and J by 3 bases, with 11 bases between them. The V gene's germline CDR1 is SQVTM and CDR2 ANQGSEA. The CDR3 loop spans 13 amino acids. The CDR3 sequence is CSVVTGYTGELFF. In DNA, the CDR3 is TGCAGCGTCGTCACAGGGTACACCGGGGAGCTGTTTTTT.

The chain couples TRBV9 to TRBJ2-7; possible D gene TRBD2, 6 bases. The V and J ends lost 0 bases and 1 base respectively, with 14 bases between them. The CDR3 contains 16 residues. The V gene's germline CDR1 is SGDLS and CDR2 YYNGEE. CDR3 protein: CASSVGPAGLSYEQYF. Written as DNA, the CDR3 is TGTGCCAGCAGCGTAGGTCCAGCGGGTCTTTCCTACGAGCAGTACTTC.

J is TRBJ2-1 and V is TRBV5-8; D is undetermined. This CDR3 spans 13 amino acids. Between the trimmed V and J ends, which lost 4 bases and 2 bases, there was a span of 7 bases. Per the germline V gene, CDR1 is SGHTS and CDR2 is YDEGEE. CDR3 DNA: TGTGCCAGCAGCCCTAGTCCCTACAATGAGCAGTTCTTC. Translated, it gives CASSPSPYNEQFF.

The chain has TRBV7-7 and TRBJ2-2; D is perhaps TRBD2 (6 bases). Germline V gives CDR1 SSHAT, CDR2 FNYEAQ (reference sequence). The V gene lost 3 bases and the J gene lost 4 bases, with 18 bases spanning the gap. The CDR3 sequence is 17 residues long. The CDR3 DNA reads as TGTGCCAGCAGCTTCGGAGTTGGGGGGAGCATCACCGGGGAGCTGTTTTTT. Protein: CASSFGVGGSITGELFF.

The chain carries TRBV6-4 and TRBJ2-2; 7 positions agree with TRBD1. This CDR3 region has 15 residues. CDR1 is MRHNA, CDR2 SNTAGT, per germline. V was pared by 1 base and J by 6 bases, with 5 bases of the junction left unmatched. DNA of the CDR3: TGTGCCAGCAGTGACTGGAAGGGGGCACCCGGGGAGCTGTTTTTT. Translation: CASSDWKGAPGELFF.